The 7 T cell receptor beta chains in this list originate from one sample, sequenced in a study of glioma-infiltrating T cells after dendritic cell vaccination. Generated by immunoSEQ multiplex PCR, the TCRdb table keeps only in-frame clones and is missing some. The data contain roughly 82,000 clones, approximately 90% of them singletons. Sequenced here: blood, sampled before dendritic cell vaccination. Receptor source: a human donor with glioblastoma.

The gene calls are TRBV5-1 and TRBJ1-1; D is unresolved. Germline CDR1 is SGHRS and CDR2 is YFSETQ. CDR3 length equals 14 residues. With 0 bases removed from V and 7 bases from J, the gap between germline ends came to 13 bases. The CDR3 spells CASSLDGVGGEAFF. Here the CDR3 DNA reads TGCGCCAGCAGCTTGGATGGGGTAGGAGGTGAAGCTTTCTTT.

As DNA, the CDR3 is TGCAGCGTTGCCCCAGGGCCCCTCGCTAACTATGGCTACACCTTC. Protein sequence: CSVAPGPLANYGYTF. The chain uses TRBV29-1 and TRBJ1-2, with a tentative D call TRBD1 (5 bases). The CDR3 runs to 15 residues. V was clipped by 4 bases and J by 0 bases, with 15 bases between them. Looked up from germline, CDR1 is SQVTM and CDR2 is ANQGSEA.

The count of this clone is one. CDR3 sequence reads: CSVPRDYYGYTF. In DNA form, the CDR3 reads TGCAGCGTTCCCAGGGATTACTATGGCTACACCTTC. V is TRBV29-1 and J is TRBJ1-2; possibly TRBD1 for D (5 bases). The germline V gene encodes CDR1 SQVTM and CDR2 ANQGSEA. CDR3 length: 12 residues. V shed 5 bases and J shed 3 bases, with 10 bases lying between them.

The chain joins TRBV7-9 to TRBJ2-7; TRBD1 matches 7 bases. Germline assignment: CDR1 SEHNR and CDR2 FQNEAQ (reference sequence). Trimming took 5 bases from V and 3 from J; bases not matched to a gene: 7. The CDR3 runs to 14 residues. The CDR3 bases are TGTGCCAGCAGCCCTCCGGACAGGTTCTACGAGCAGTACTTC. Translated, it gives CASSPPDRFYEQYF.

V and J are TRBV19 and TRBJ1-5; D remains unclear. Trimming took off 3 bases at V and 8 bases at J, with 11 bases between the two ends. Germline CDR1 LNHDA, CDR2 SQIVND (reference sequence). The CDR3 has 13 amino acids. The CDR3 here is CASSMGSFKPQHF. The CDR3 DNA sequence: TGTGCCAGTAGTATGGGCTCGTTCAAGCCCCAGCATTTT.

Only one count was recorded for this clone. The CDR3 spells CICRGSGGYTF. CDR3 nucleotides: TGCATCTGCAGGGGGTCGGGTGGCTACACCTTC. V usage is TRBV29-1 and J usage is TRBJ1-2; 7 bases map to TRBD1. The germline V gene has CDR1 SQVTM and CDR2 ANQGSEA. CDR3 length: 11 amino acids.

The chain is built from TRBV11-2 and TRBJ1-1, with 9 nucleotides matching TRBD1. In germline, CDR1 is SGHAT, CDR2 FQNNGV. V lost 2 bases and J lost 0; bases outside the gene matches: 10. This CDR3 contains 18 residues. Here the CDR3 reads CASSLYPDRGYMNTEAFF. The CDR3 nucleotides are TGTGCCAGCAGCTTATACCCGGACAGGGGATATATGAACACTGAAGCTTTCTTT.